A single sample gave rise to the 23 T cell receptor beta chains below, sequenced in a study of shared clonotypes between healthy human individuals. Sequenced by immunoSEQ multiplex PCR; TCRdb stores in-frame clones only, minus some. The table includes 600,000 or so clones, about 95% detected once. Naive CD8 cells, CD45RO-negative and positively selected for CCR7, excluded terminally differentiated effector memory CD45RA+ cells. Sequencing was done on a sample of naive CD8+ T cells sorted from blood. These receptors were obtained from a woman aged 25 to 45 in good health.

The chain links TRBV27 to TRBJ2-5, with 8 bases aligning to TRBD1. Losses at the gene ends were 7 bases for V and 5 bases for J; bases not matched to a gene: 12. There are 15 residues in the CDR3. The germline V gene has CDR1 MNHEY and CDR2 SMNVEV (reference sequence). CDR3 protein: CASNSGGYDLETQYF. The CDR3 DNA sequence: TGTGCCAGCAATTCAGGGGGCTACGACCTTGAGACCCAGTACTTC.

The J gene is TRBJ2-5, the V gene TRBV28; D tentatively reads TRBD1 or TRBD2 (6 bases each). The tail of the sequence fits TRBJ2-7 better, so the J call may be wrong. The CDR3 is 11 residues long. Germline CDR1 MDHEN, CDR2 SYDVKM. The CDR3 region has the DNA TGTGCCAGCAGCGGGGGCCACGAGCAGTACTTC. This translates into CASSGGHEQYF.

The chain couples TRBV27 to TRBJ1-1; TRBD1 aligns across 7 bases. J gave up 1 base and V 6 bases, and 5 bases lay outside the gene matches. Germline CDR1 is MNHEY and CDR2 is SMNVEV (reference sequence). CDR3 length: 14 amino acids. The CDR3 DNA follows: TGTGCCAGCAGGTTGGGACAGCCGAACACTGAAGCTTTCTTT. It is translated as CASRLGQPNTEAFF.

The V gene is TRBV27, the J gene TRBJ2-7; no reliable D call. The CDR3 totals 12 residues. V lost 2 bases to trimming and J lost 5 bases, with 7 bases between them. Germline V gives CDR1 MNHEY, CDR2 SMNVEV (reference sequence). For the CDR3, the DNA is TGTGCCAGCAGTTTAACTGGGCACGAGCAGTACTTC. Its translation: CASSLTGHEQYF.

The V call is TRBV27, the J call TRBJ2-3; TRBD2 is a possible D gene (5 bases). Trimming took 4 bases from V and 4 from J, leaving 12 bases between them. Germline assignment: CDR1 MNHEY and CDR2 SMNVEV (reference sequence). This CDR3 region has 14 residues. CDR3 protein: CASSSTIRADTQYF. Written as DNA, the CDR3 is TGTGCCAGCAGTTCGACTATTCGTGCAGATACGCAGTATTTT.

The rearrangement uses TRBV27 and TRBJ2-7; 7 bases fit TRBD2. The CDR3 covers 14 residues. Losses at the gene ends were 5 bases for V and 4 bases for J; bases not matched to a gene: 8. CDR1 is MNHEY and CDR2 is SMNVEV in the germline V gene (reference sequence). CDR3 protein: CASSPRGVGYEQYF. The CDR3 nucleotides read TGTGCCAGCAGTCCCCGGGGGGTGGGGTACGAGCAGTACTTC.

The rearrangement links TRBV5-4 to TRBJ2-1; 9 bases line up with TRBD1. The CDR3 loop spans 14 amino acids. V was clipped by 5 bases and J by 6 bases; unmatched bases: 6. The germline gives CDR1 SGHNT, CDR2 YYREEE (reference sequence). As DNA, the CDR3 is TGTGCCAGCAGGGATGAGACAGGGGGCAATGAGCAGTTCTTC. This encodes CASRDETGGNEQFF.

This clone was observed a single time. The chain carries TRBV7-9 and TRBJ2-5, with 8 bases aligning to TRBD2. V lost 3 bases to trimming and J lost 3 bases; unmatched junction nucleotides: 12. Germline lookup yields CDR1 SEHNR and CDR2 FQNEAQ (reference sequence). The CDR3 consists of 17 residues. The CDR3 DNA follows: TGTGCCAGCAGCTTTGGGAGGGGTAGCGGGATTAAAGAGACCCAGTACTTC. Its protein product is CASSFGRGSGIKETQYF.

The J gene is TRBJ1-1, the V gene TRBV15, with 10 bases matching TRBD1. Germline V gene data show CDR1 as LNHNV and CDR2 as YYDKDF (reference sequence). The CDR3 consists of 16 residues. J lost 4 bases, V lost 0 bases, and 5 bases had no gene match. This CDR3 is CATSRDVGTGATEAFF. The CDR3 DNA is TGTGCCACCAGCAGAGATGTTGGGACAGGGGCCACTGAAGCTTTCTTT.

The rearrangement uses TRBV27 and TRBJ2-7; TRBD2 matches 11 bases. The V and J ends lost 2 bases and 2 bases, in that order; junction bases with no gene match: 5. CDR3 size: 16 residues. CDR1 and CDR2 (germline): MNHEY, SMNVEV (reference sequence). The CDR3 DNA follows: TGTGCCAGCAGTTTAATTCTAGCGGGAGGCACCTACGAGCAGTACTTC. This codes for CASSLILAGGTYEQYF.

The rearrangement joins TRBV9 to TRBJ2-1; D not certain. V was pared by 1 base and J by 10 bases, with 9 bases between. Looked up from germline, CDR1 is SGDLS and CDR2 is YYNGEE. The CDR3 spans 12 residues. As DNA, the CDR3 is TGTGCCAGCAGCGTAAACCCGGCCGAGCAGTTCTTC. The encoded protein is CASSVNPAEQFF.

The chain combines TRBV9 with TRBJ2-1; TRBD2 agrees at 10 bases. CDR1 is SGDLS and CDR2 is YYNGEE in the germline V gene. The CDR3 extends over 16 amino acids. J lost 7 bases, V lost 0 bases, and 7 bases had no gene match. The DNA for the CDR3 is TGTGCCAGCAGCGTAGTTGGTAGCGGGAGGTATAATGAGCAGTTCTTC. Translated: CASSVVGSGRYNEQFF.

The rearrangement uses TRBV6-5 and TRBJ2-5; D not certain. With the DNA end fitting TRBJ2-7 better, the J assignment may be wrong. The germline CDR1 and CDR2 sequences are MNHEY and SVGAGI. This CDR3 spans 14 amino acids. The CDR3 coding sequence is TGTGCCAGCAGTTACGAGAGTGATGGGCTCGAGCAGTACTTC. Translating gives CASSYESDGLEQYF.

V is TRBV27 and J is TRBJ2-5; no definite D call. The DNA matches TRBJ2-7 better at its end, which makes the J call doubtful. The germline CDR1 and CDR2 sequences are MNHEY and SMNVEV (reference sequence). The CDR3 totals 14 residues. CDR3 coding DNA: TGTGCCAGCAGTTTTGGTGCCAGAGCCTACGAGCAGTACTTC. Protein: CASSFGARAYEQYF.

V is TRBV5-5 and J is TRBJ2-1; 10 nucleotides agree with TRBD1. The germline CDR1 and CDR2 sequences are SGHKS and YYEKEE (reference sequence). J gave up 9 bases and V 0 bases, and 9 bases lay outside the gene matches. The CDR3 loop spans 16 amino acids. CDR3 in DNA: TGTGCCAGCAGCTTGGACCCCGGGACAGGGGCCAGTGAGCAGTTCTTC. It is translated as CASSLDPGTGASEQFF.

V is TRBV9 and J is TRBJ2-6, with D possibly TRBD1 on 6 matching bases. The germline V and J ends were trimmed by 7 bases and 0 bases, with 14 bases remaining between them. The CDR3 spans 16 residues. Looked up from germline, CDR1 is SGDLS and CDR2 is YYNGEE. CDR3 amino acids: CASSGHRISGANVLTF. In DNA, the CDR3 is TGTGCCAGCTCGGGACACAGGATCTCTGGGGCCAACGTCCTGACTTTC.

The chain joins TRBV5-6 to TRBJ2-5; TRBD1 might be the D (5 bases). The J call may be wrong; the DNA end is better matched by TRBJ2-7. Per the germline V gene, CDR1 is SGHDT and CDR2 is YYEEEE. The CDR3 is 14 amino acids. The CDR3 DNA sequence: TGTGCCAGCAGCTTGGGTGGGGCGACCTACGAGCAGTACTTC. This encodes CASSLGGATYEQYF.

The V gene is TRBV19, the J gene TRBJ2-1; TRBD2 agrees at 7 bases. The CDR3 sequence is 16 residues long. Trimming at V came to 4 bases and at J to 3 bases, leaving 9 bases not matched to a gene. Germline CDR1 and CDR2: LNHDA and SQIVND (reference sequence). The CDR3: CASSKGGRIGYNEQFF. CDR3 nucleotide sequence: TGTGCCAGTAGTAAGGGAGGGAGGATAGGCTACAATGAGCAGTTCTTC.

As to this clone: Other DNA sequences of this sample code for an identical CDR3. This chain uses TRBV9 with TRBJ2-7; possible D gene TRBD1, 5 bases. Germline values: CDR1 SGDLS, CDR2 YYNGEE. The germline V and J ends were trimmed by 0 bases and 2 bases, with 9 bases remaining between them. This CDR3 spans 14 amino acids. The CDR3 sequence: CASSVGQGPYEQYF. CDR3 sequence (DNA): TGTGCCAGCAGCGTAGGTCAGGGCCCCTACGAGCAGTACTTC. The full variable domain, in which reference TRBV9 and TRBJ2-7 provide the parts outside the CDR3, is DSGVTQTPKHLITATGQRVTLRCSPRSGDLSVYWYQQSLDQGLQFLIQYYNGEERAKGNILERFSAQQFPDLHSELNLSSLELGDSALYFCASSVGQGPYEQYFGPGTRLTVT.

This clone was recorded once. The chain joins TRBV19 to TRBJ1-5; D call uncertain. This CDR3 has 16 residues. Germline CDR1 reads LNHDA; CDR2 reads SQIVND (reference sequence). V was trimmed by 3 bases and J by 0 bases, leaving 12 bases between them. CDR3 bases: TGTGCCAGTAGTATGTTGTGGGGAAATAGCAATCAGCCCCAGCATTTT. It yields the protein CASSMLWGNSNQPQHF. The full variable domain, completed using reference TRBV19 and TRBJ1-5, is DGGITQSPKYLFRKEGQNVTLSCEQNLNHDAMYWYRQDPGQGLRLIYYSQIVNDFQKGDIAEGYSVSREKKESFPLTVTSAQKNPTAFYLCASSMLWGNSNQPQHFGDGTRLSIL.

The chain links TRBV11-1 to TRBJ2-7; no definite D call. Trimming removed 5 bases from V and 2 bases from J, with 16 bases in between. Germline CDR1 reads SGHAT; CDR2 reads FQDESV (reference sequence). This CDR3 contains 15 residues. CDR3 sequence: CASSIYLGSPYEQYF. For the CDR3, the DNA is TGTGCCAGCAGCATCTACTTAGGGTCCCCCTACGAGCAGTACTTC.

The gene calls are TRBV5-6 and TRBJ2-5; 7 nucleotides agree with TRBD1. TRBJ2-7 matches the DNA end more closely, so the J call is doubtful. Germline lookup yields CDR1 SGHDT and CDR2 YYEEEE. The CDR3 contains 14 residues. This chain's CDR3 is CASSPTQGLYEQYF. DNA for the CDR3: TGTGCCAGCAGCCCAACACAGGGGCTGTACGAGCAGTACTTC.

This clone was seen a single time. Germline and junction disagree at one end, which may indicate a read error. The rearrangement joins TRBV19 to TRBJ1-1; no clear D. The CDR3 extends over 19 amino acids. CDR1 and CDR2 from the germline V gene are LNHDA and SQIVND (reference sequence). CDR3 loop: CASSMGKWVSRERNAEAFF. CDR3 DNA: TGTGCCAGTAGTATGGGGAAATGGGTGTCCCGGGAACGGAACGCTGAAGCTTTCTTT. The full variable domain, rest sourced from reference TRBV19 and TRBJ1-1, is DGGITQSPKYLFRKEGQNVTLSCEQNLNHDAMYWYRQDPGQGLRLIYYSQIVNDFQKGDIAEGYSVSREKKESFPLTVTSAQKNPTAFYLCASSMGKWVSRERNAEAFFGQGTRLTVV.